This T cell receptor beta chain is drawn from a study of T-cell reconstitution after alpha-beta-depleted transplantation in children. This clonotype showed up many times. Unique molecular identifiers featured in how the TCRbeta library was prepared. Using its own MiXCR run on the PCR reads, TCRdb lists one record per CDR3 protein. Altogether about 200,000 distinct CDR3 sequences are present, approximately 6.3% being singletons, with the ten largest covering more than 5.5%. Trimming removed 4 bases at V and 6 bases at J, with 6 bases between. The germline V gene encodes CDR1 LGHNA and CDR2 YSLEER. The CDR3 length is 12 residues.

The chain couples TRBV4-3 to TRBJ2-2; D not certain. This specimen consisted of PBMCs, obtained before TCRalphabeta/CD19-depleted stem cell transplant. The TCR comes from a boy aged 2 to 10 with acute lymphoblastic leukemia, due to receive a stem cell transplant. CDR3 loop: CASSPRAGELFF. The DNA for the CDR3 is TGCGCCAGCAGCCCCAGAGCCGGGGAGCTGTTTTTT.